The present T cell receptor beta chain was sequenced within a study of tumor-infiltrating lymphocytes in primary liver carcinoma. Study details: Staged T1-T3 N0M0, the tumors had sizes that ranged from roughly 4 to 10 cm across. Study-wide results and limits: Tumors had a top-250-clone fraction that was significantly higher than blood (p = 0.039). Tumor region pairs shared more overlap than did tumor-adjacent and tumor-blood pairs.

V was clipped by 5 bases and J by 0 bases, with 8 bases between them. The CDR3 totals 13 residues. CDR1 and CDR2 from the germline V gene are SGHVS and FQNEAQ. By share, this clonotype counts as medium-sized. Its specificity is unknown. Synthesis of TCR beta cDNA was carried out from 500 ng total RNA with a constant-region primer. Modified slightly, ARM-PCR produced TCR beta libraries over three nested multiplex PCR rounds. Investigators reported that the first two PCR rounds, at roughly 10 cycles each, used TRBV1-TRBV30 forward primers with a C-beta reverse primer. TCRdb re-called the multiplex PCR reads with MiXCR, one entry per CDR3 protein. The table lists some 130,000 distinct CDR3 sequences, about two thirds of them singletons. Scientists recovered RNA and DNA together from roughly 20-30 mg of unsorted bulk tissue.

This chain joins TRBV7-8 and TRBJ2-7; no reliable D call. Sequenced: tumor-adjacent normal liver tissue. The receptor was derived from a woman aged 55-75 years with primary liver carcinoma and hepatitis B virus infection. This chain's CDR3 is CASSDKSSYEQYF. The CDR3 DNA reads TGTGCCAGCAGCGACAAAAGCTCCTACGAGCAGTACTTC. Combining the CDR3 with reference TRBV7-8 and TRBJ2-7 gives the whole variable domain GAGVSQSPRYKVAKRGQDVALRCDPISGHVSLFWYQQALGQGPEFLTYFQNEAQLDKSGLPSDRFFAERPEGSVSTLKIQRTQQEDSAVYLCASSDKSSYEQYFGPGTRLTVT.